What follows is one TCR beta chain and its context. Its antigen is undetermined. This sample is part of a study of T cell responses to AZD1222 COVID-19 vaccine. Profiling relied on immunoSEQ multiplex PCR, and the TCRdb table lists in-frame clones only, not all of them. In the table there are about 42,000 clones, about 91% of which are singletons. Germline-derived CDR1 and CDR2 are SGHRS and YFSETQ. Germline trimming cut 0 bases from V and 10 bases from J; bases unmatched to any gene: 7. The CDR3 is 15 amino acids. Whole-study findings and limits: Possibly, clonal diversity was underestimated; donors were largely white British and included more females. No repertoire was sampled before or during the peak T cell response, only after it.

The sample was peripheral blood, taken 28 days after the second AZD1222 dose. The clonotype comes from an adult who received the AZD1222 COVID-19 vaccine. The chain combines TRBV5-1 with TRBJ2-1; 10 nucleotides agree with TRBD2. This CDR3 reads CASSLAAGGSEEQFF. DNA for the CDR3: TGCGCCAGCAGCTTGGCAGCGGGAGGGAGCGAGGAGCAGTTCTTC.